This TCR beta chain was retrieved from a study of blood T cells in healthy people across ages. Points from the study as a whole: CMV status of donors was unknown, possibly confounding expanded clonotype changes.

CDR1 SNHLY and CDR2 FYNNEI come from the germline V gene. CDR3 length: 13 residues. Regarding this clonotype: Its antigen is undetermined. This may stem from a read error, because a much larger clone lies one nucleotide away.

Using a J-beta primer mix together with a sample-barcoded 5' primer, a second PCR was run for roughly 6 to 11 cycles. TCRdb analysed the 5' RACE reads with MiXCR anew, one entry per CDR3 protein. The sample yields 650,000 to 700,000 distinct CDR3 sequences, 32% seen once. The chain recombines TRBV2 with TRBJ2-7; no clear D. The J call may be mistaken, given a closer DNA end match to TRBJ2-5. The specimen was blood. This TCR derives from a woman of 80 years or more in good health. CDR3 in DNA: TGTGCCATCGCGACGGGCCTATATGCGACCCAGTACTTC. Protein product: CAIATGLYATQYF.